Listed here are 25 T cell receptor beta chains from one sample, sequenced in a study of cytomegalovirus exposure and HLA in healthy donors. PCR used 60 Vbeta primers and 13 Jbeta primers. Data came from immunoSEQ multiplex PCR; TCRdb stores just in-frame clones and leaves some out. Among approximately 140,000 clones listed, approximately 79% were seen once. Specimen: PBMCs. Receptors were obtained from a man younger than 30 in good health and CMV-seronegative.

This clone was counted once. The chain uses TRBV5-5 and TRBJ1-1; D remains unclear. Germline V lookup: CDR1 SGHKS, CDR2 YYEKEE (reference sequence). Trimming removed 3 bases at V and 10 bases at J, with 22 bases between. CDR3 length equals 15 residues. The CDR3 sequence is CASSSSGYSQGGAFF. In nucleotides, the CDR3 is TGTGCCAGCAGCTCGTCGGGTTACAGTCAAGGAGGAGCTTTCTTT.

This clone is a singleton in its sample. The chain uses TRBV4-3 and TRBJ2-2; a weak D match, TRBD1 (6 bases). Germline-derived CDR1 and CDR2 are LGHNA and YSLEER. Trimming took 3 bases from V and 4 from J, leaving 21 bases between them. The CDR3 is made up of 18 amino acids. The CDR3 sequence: CASSHNPRDNGITGELFF. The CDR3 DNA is TGCGCCAGCAGCCACAATCCTCGGGACAACGGAATCACCGGGGAGCTGTTTTTT.

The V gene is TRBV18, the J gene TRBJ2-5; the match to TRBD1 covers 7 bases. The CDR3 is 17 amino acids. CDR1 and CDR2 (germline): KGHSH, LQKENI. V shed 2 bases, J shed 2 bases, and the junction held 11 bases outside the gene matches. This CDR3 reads CASSPRDSRPRQETQYF. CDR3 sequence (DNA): TGTGCCAGCTCACCAAGGGACAGCAGACCTCGGCAAGAGACCCAGTACTTC. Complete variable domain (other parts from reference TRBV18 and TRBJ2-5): NAGVMQNPRHLVRRRGQEARLRCSPMKGHSHVYWYRQLPEEGLKFMVYLQKENIIDESGMPKERFSAEFPKEGPSILRIQQVVRGDSAAYFCASSPRDSRPRQETQYFGPGTRLLVL.

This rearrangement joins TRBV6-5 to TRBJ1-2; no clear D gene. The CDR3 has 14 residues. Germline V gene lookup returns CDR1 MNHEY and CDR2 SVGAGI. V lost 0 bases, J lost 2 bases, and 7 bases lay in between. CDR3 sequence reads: CASSYSRANYGYTF. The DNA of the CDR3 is TGTGCCAGCAGTTACTCGAGGGCCAACTATGGCTACACCTTC.

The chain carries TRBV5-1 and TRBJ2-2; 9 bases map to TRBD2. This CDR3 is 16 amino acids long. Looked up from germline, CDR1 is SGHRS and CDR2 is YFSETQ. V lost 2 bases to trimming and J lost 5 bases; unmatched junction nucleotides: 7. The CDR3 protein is CASSFSGLATTGELFF. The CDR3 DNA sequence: TGCGCCAGCAGCTTTTCGGGACTAGCTACGACCGGGGAGCTGTTTTTT.

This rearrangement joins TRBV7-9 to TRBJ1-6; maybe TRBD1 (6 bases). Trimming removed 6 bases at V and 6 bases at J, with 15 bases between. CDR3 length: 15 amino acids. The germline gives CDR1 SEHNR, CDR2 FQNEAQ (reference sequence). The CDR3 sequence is CASSPSSGANSPLHF. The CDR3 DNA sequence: TGTGCCAGCAGTCCCAGCTCAGGGGCTAATTCACCCCTCCACTTT.

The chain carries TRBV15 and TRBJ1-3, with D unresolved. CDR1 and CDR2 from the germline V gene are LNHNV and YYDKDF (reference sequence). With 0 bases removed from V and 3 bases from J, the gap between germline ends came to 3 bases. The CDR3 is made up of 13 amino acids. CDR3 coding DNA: TGTGCCACCAGCAGAGATCTTGGAAACACCATATATTTT. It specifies CATSRDLGNTIYF.

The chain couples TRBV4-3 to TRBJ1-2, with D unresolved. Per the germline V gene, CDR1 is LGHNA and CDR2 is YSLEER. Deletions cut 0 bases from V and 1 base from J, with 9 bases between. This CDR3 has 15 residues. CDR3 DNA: TGCGCCAGCAGCCAAGAGTCTCCGAGTAACTATGGCTACACCTTC. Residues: CASSQESPSNYGYTF.

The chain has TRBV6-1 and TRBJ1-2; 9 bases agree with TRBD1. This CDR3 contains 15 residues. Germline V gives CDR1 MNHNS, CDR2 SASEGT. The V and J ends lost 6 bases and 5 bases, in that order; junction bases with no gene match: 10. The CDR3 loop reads CASRPRTGDFYGYTF. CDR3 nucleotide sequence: TGTGCCAGCAGGCCGCGGACAGGGGACTTTTATGGCTACACCTTC.

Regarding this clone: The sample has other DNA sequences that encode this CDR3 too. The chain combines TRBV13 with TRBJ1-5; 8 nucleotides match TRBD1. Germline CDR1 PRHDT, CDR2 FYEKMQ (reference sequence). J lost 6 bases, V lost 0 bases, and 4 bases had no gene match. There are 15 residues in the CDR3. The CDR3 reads CASSLGRGRGQPQHF. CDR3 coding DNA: TGTGCCAGCAGCTTAGGCAGGGGGCGGGGTCAGCCCCAGCATTTT.

This chain's CDR3 is CASSSAGTGVKNEQFF. As DNA, the CDR3 is TGTGCCAGTAGTTCCGCCGGGACAGGGGTAAAAAATGAGCAGTTCTTC. This chain connects TRBV19 to TRBJ2-1; 10 bases are a match to TRBD1. Germline loops: CDR1 LNHDA, CDR2 SQIVND (reference sequence). The CDR3 contains 16 residues. J lost 7 bases, V lost 5 bases, and 11 bases had no gene match.

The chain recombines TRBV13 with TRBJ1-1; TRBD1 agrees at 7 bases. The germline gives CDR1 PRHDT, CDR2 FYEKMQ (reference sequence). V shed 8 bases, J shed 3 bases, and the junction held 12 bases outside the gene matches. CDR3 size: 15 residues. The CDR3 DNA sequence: TGTGCCAGCGGAGGGGGCTTTCGAGGGGACACTGAAGCTTTCTTT. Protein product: CASGGGFRGDTEAFF.

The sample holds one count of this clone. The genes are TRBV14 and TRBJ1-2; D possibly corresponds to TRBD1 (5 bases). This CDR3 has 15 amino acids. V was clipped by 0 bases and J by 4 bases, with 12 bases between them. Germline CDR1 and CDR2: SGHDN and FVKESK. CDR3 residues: CASSQDLGGIYGYTF. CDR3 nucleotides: TGTGCCAGCAGCCAAGATTTGGGGGGGATCTATGGCTACACCTTC.

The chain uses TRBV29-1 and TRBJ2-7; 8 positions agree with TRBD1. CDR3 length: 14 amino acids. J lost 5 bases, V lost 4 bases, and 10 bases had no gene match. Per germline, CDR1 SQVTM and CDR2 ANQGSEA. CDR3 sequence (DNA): TGCAGCGTTGTTGGACAGGGCTTTCCCCACGAGCAGTACTTC. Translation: CSVVGQGFPHEQYF.

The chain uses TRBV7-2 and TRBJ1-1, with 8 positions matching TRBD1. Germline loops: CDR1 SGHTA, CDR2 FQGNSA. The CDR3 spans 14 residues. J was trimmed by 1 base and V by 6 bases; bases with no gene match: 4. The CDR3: CASRETGANTEAFF. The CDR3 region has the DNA TGTGCCAGCAGAGAGACAGGGGCGAACACTGAAGCTTTCTTT.

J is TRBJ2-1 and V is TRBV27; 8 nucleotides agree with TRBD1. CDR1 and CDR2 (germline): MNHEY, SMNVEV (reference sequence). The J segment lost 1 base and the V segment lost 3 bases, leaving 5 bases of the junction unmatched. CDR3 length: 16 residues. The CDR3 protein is CASSFDRGRSYNEQFF. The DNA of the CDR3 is TGTGCCAGCAGTTTTGACAGGGGAAGATCCTACAATGAGCAGTTCTTC.

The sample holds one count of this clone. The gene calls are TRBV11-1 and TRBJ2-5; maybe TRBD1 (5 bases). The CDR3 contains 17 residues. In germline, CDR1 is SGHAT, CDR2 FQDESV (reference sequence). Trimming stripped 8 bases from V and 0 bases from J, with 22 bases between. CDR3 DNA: TGTGCCAGCCAGTCCCTCCACCACCCAGGGAACCAAGAGACCCAGTACTTC. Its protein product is CASQSLHHPGNQETQYF.

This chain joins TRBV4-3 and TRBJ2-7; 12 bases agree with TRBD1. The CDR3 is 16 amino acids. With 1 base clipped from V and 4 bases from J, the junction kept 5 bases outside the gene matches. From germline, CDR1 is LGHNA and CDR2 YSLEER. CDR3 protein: CASSQGRDRGRYEQYF. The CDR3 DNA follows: TGCGCCAGCAGCCAAGGCCGGGACAGGGGGCGATACGAGCAGTACTTC.

CDR3 protein: CASGGAGYEQFF. The CDR3 nucleotides are TGTGCCAGCGGGGGGGCTGGCTATGAGCAGTTCTTC. The chain has TRBV2 and TRBJ2-1; tentatively, D is TRBD2 (7 bases). The CDR3 sequence is 12 residues long. V was pared by 8 bases and J by 8 bases, with 13 bases between. CDR1 and CDR2 (germline): SNHLY, FYNNEI. Variable domain in full (rest from reference TRBV2 and TRBJ2-1): EPEVTQTPSHQVTQMGQEVILRCVPISNHLYFYWYRQILGQKVEFLVSFYNNEISEKSEIFDDQFSVERPDGSNFTLKIRSTKLEDSAMYFCASGGAGYEQFFGPGTRLTVL.

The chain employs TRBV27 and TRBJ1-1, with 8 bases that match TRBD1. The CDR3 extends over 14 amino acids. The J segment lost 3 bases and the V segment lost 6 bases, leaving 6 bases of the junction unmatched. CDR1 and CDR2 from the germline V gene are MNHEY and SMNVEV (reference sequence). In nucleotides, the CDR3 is TGTGCCAGCAGGACAGACAGGGGAGACACTGAAGCTTTCTTT. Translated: CASRTDRGDTEAFF.

The CDR3 nucleotides are TGTGCCAGCAGTTACCGACTTGGCGAGCAGTACTTC. Its protein is CASSYRLGEQYF. V and J are TRBV6-5 and TRBJ2-7; D gene ambiguous. V lost 2 bases to trimming and J lost 6 bases, with 8 bases between them. From germline, CDR1 is MNHEY and CDR2 SVGAGI. The CDR3 has 12 residues.

The CDR3 loop reads CASGTGGPQTQYF. Here the CDR3 DNA reads TGTGCCAGCGGGACAGGGGGCCCGCAGACCCAGTACTTC. The chain has TRBV10-3 and TRBJ2-5; 12 bases align to TRBD1. Germline assignment: CDR1 ENHRY and CDR2 SYGVKD. The CDR3 consists of 13 residues. V lost 10 bases, J lost 6 bases, and 6 bases stayed unmatched.

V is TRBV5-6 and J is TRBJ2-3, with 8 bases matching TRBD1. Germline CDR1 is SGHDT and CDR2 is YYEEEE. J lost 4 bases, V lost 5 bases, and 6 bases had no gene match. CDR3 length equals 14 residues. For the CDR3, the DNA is TGTGCCAGCAGTGAGACAGGGGTCGCAGATACGCAGTATTTT. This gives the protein CASSETGVADTQYF.

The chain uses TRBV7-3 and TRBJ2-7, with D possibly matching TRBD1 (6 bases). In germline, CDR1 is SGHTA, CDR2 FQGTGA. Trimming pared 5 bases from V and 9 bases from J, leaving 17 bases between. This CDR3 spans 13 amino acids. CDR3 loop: CASSPGGQIRQYF. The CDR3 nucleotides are TGTGCCAGCAGCCCAGGCGGACAGATCCGGCAGTACTTC.

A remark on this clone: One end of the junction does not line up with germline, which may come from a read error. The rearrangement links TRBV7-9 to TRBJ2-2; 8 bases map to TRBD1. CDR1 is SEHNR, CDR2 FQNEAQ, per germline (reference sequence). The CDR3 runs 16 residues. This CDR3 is CSSSSDRGFNTGELFF. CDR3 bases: TGTTCCAGCAGCTCCGACAGGGGTTTCAACACCGGGGAGCTGTTTTTT.